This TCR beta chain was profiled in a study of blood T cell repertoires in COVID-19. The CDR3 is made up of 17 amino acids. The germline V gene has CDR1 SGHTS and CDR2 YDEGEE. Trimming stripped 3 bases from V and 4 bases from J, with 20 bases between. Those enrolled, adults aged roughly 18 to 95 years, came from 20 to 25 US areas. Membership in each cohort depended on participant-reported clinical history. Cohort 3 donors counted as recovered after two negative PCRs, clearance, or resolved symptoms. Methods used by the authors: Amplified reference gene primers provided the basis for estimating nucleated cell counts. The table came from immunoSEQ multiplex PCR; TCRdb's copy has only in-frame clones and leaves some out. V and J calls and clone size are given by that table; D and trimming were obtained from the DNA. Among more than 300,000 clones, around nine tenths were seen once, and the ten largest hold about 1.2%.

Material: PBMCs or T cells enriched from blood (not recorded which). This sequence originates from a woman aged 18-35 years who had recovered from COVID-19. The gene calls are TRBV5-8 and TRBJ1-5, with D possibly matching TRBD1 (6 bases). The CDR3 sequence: CASSWGTREARNQPQHF. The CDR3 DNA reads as TGTGCCAGCAGCTGGGGGACAAGGGAAGCGCGTAATCAGCCCCAGCATTTT.